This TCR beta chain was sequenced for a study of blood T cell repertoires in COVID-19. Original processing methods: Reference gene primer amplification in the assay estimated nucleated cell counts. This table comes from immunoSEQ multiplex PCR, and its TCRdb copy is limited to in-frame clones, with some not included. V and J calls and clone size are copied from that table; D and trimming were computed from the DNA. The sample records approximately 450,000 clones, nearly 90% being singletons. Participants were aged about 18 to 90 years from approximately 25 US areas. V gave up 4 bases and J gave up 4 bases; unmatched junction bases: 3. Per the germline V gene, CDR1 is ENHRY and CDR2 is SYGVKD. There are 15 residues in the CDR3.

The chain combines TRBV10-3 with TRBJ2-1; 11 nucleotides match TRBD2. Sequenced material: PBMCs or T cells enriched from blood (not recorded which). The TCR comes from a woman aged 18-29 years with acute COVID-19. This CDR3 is CAISVSGGEYNEQFF. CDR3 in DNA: TGTGCCATCAGTGTTAGCGGGGGGGAGTACAATGAGCAGTTCTTC.